This TCR beta chain was observed in a study of tumor-infiltrating lymphocytes in primary liver carcinoma. CDR3 length: 18 amino acids. From germline, CDR1 is SGHDT and CDR2 YYEEEE. With regard to this clonotype: An end of the junction does not agree with germline; a read error may underlie this.

The template, approximately 500 ng total RNA, yielded TCR beta cDNA made with a constant-region primer. Each TCR beta library was derived from three nested multiplex PCR rounds that employed slightly modified ARM-PCR. Use of TRBV1-TRBV30 forward primers with a C-beta reverse primer characterized the first two PCR rounds, which lasted roughly 11 cycles each. TCRdb fed the multiplex PCR reads into MiXCR, producing one record per CDR3 protein. This sample carries over 40,000 distinct CDR3 sequences, around 82% of them seen once, and the ten largest clones take approximately 25%. The roughly 19-32 mg bulk tissue piece was not sorted before simultaneous RNA and DNA extraction.

The source is a man aged 35 to 55 with primary liver carcinoma and hepatitis B virus infection. The V gene is TRBV5-6, the J gene TRBJ2-7, with TRBD2 matching 13 bases. The sample comprised liver tumor tissue from sampling region 5. Subset reported: tumor region T5, tumor centre. The CDR3 region has the DNA TGTGCCAGCAGCTTTGGACTAGCGGGAGTCACCAACTCCTACGAGCAGTATTTC. Its translation: CASSFGLAGVTNSYEQYF.